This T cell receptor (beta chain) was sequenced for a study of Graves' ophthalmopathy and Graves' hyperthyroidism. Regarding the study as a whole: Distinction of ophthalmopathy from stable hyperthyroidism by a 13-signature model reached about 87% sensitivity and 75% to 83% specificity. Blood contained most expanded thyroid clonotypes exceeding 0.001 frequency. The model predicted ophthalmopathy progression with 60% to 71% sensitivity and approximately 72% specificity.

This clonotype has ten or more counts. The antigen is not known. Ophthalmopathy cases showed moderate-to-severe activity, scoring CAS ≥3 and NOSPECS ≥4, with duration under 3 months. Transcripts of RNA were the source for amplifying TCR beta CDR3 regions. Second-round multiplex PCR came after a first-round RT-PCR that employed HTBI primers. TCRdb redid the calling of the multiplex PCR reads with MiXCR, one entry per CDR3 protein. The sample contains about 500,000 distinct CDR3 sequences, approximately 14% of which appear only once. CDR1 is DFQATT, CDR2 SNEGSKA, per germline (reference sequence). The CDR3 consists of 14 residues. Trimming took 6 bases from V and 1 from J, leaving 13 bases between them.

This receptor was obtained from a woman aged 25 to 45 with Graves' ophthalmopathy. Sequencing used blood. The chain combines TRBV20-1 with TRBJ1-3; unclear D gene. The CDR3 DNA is TGCAGTGCCACCGTTGTAGGTTCTGGAAACACCATATATTTT. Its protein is CSATVVGSGNTIYF.